The entry below gives a single TCR beta chain sequence along with its context. Its antigen is currently unknown. CDR1 SQVTM and CDR2 ANQGSEA come from the germline V gene. This CDR3 spans 19 amino acids. The ends lost 0 bases at V and 1 base at J; junction bases unmatched: 11. CDR3 regions of TCR beta were amplified from RNA transcripts. Scientists carried out first-round RT-PCR using HTBI primers and then a second-round multiplex PCR. MiXCR, applied by TCRdb to the multiplex PCR reads, yields one record per CDR3 protein. The sample holds about 640,000 distinct CDR3 sequences, about two fifths seen once. This record belongs to a study of Graves' ophthalmopathy and Graves' hyperthyroidism. Study-wide results and caveats: For separating ophthalmopathy from stable hyperthyroidism, a 13-signature model gave around 86% sensitivity and approximately 76% specificity.

The TCR originated in an adult man with Graves' ophthalmopathy. The chain joins TRBV29-1 to TRBJ2-6, with 8 bases fitting TRBD2. Sample: peripheral blood. DNA for the CDR3: TGCAGCGTTGAAGAAGTTCACGGGAGGGCCTTTTCTGGGGCCAACGTCCTGACTTTC. It is translated as CSVEEVHGRAFSGANVLTF.